The next 10 T cell receptor beta chains were all read from a single sample in a study of blood T cell repertoires in COVID-19. Profiling relied on immunoSEQ multiplex PCR, and the TCRdb table lists in-frame clones only, not all of them. The table includes approximately 210,000 clones, 65% to 80% detected once. Sequences were obtained from PBMCs or T cells enriched from blood (not recorded which). The receptors derive from a woman aged 45 to 65 with acute COVID-19.

The J gene is TRBJ2-5, the V gene TRBV28, with 7 nucleotides matching TRBD1. The CDR3 runs to 15 residues. Germline CDR1 and CDR2: MDHEN and SYDVKM. V lost 6 bases, J lost 5 bases, and 12 bases stayed unmatched. The CDR3 spells CASSPRQGIGETQYF. The CDR3, as DNA: TGTGCCAGCAGCCCAAGACAGGGCATAGGGGAGACCCAGTACTTC.

V is TRBV28 and J is TRBJ1-2, with D perhaps matching TRBD1 (6 bases). Trimming removed 5 bases from V and 0 bases from J, with 13 bases in between. Germline CDR1 and CDR2: MDHEN and SYDVKM. This CDR3 has 15 amino acids. CDR3 sequence (DNA): TGTGCCAGCAGTCCAATTGGACAGACTAACTATGGCTACACCTTC. This codes for CASSPIGQTNYGYTF.

The chain employs TRBV5-1 and TRBJ2-1; possibly TRBD2 for D (6 bases). V was cut by 2 bases and J by 8 bases, with 11 bases left in between. From germline, CDR1 is SGHRS and CDR2 YFSETQ. The CDR3 length is 13 residues. The CDR3 DNA reads TGCGCCAGCAGCTTTACGTCGGGGGATGAGCAGTTCTTC. Its translation: CASSFTSGDEQFF.

This chain uses TRBV2 with TRBJ2-3; D not certain. The CDR3 length is 12 residues. Deletions cut 6 bases from V and 2 bases from J, with 6 bases between. Germline CDR1 reads SNHLY; CDR2 reads FYNNEI. CDR3 residues: CASRGDTDTQYF. The CDR3 nucleotides read TGTGCCAGCAGGGGCGACACAGATACGCAGTATTTT.

The chain links TRBV7-6 to TRBJ1-1; D is perhaps TRBD1 (6 bases). CDR3 length: 13 amino acids. Trimming removed 3 bases from V and 5 bases from J, with 10 bases in between. Looked up from germline, CDR1 is SGHVS and CDR2 is FNYEAQ. This CDR3 reads CASSLGARTEAFF. The CDR3 DNA follows: TGTGCCAGCAGCTTGGGGGCAAGGACTGAAGCTTTCTTT.

The J gene is TRBJ1-1, the V gene TRBV5-1; 10 bases agree with TRBD1. The germline CDR1 and CDR2 sequences are SGHRS and YFSETQ. V shed 0 bases, J shed 1 base, and the junction held 6 bases outside the gene matches. CDR3 length equals 17 residues. The CDR3 here is CASSLVGQGGWNTEAFF. The DNA for the CDR3 is TGCGCCAGCAGCTTGGTCGGACAGGGGGGCTGGAACACTGAAGCTTTCTTT. Combining the CDR3 with reference TRBV5-1 and TRBJ1-1 gives the whole variable domain KAGVTQTPRYLIKTRGQQVTLSCSPISGHRSVSWYQQTPGQGLQFLFEYFSETQRNKGNFPGRFSGRQFSNSRSEMNVSTLELGDSALYLCASSLVGQGGWNTEAFFGQGTRLTVV.

This clone was picked up a small number of times. The chain is built from TRBV12-5 and TRBJ1-1; weak D call: TRBD1 (6 bases). This CDR3 region has 11 residues. Looked up from germline, CDR1 is LGHNT and CDR2 is FRNRAP. Between the trimmed V and J ends, which lost 6 bases and 7 bases, there was a span of 9 bases. CDR3 nucleotide sequence: TGTGCTAGTGGCCAGGGGCGTGAAGCTTTCTTT. This translates into CASGQGREAFF.

The genes are TRBV4-1 and TRBJ1-5; D call uncertain. V gave up 2 bases and J gave up 3 bases, with 11 bases separating them. The germline V gene has CDR1 MGHRA and CDR2 YSYEKL. The CDR3 has 15 residues. CDR3 sequence reads: CASSQFAQDNQPQHF. CDR3 nucleotide sequence: TGCGCCAGCAGCCAATTTGCTCAGGACAATCAGCCCCAGCATTTT.

The chain has TRBV7-2 and TRBJ2-7; 12 positions agree with TRBD2. Unmatched junction bases numbered 2, after V lost 1 base and J lost 7 bases. The CDR3 consists of 14 residues. Germline-derived CDR1 and CDR2 are SGHTA and FQGNSA. DNA for the CDR3: TGTGCCAGCAGCTTAGGACTAGCGGGGGTTGAGCAGTACGTC. This gives the protein CASSLGLAGVEQYV.

This chain links TRBV6-5 with TRBJ2-5; D unresolved. Germline V gives CDR1 MNHEY, CDR2 SVGAGI. This CDR3 region has 15 residues. V shed 6 bases and J shed 0 bases, with 14 bases lying between them. CDR3 in DNA: TGTGCCAGCAGACGGAGCACACTGTACCAAGAGACCCAGTACTTC. Translation: CASRRSTLYQETQYF.